The rows below give T cell receptor beta chains drawn from one sample of a study of cytomegalovirus exposure and HLA in healthy donors. Method: immunoSEQ multiplex PCR; TCRdb's copy keeps in-frame clones and lacks some. The sample has approximately 65,000 clones, over 95% seen once; the top ten hold more than 4%. The specimen was PBMCs. The receptors shown here come from a woman aged 18-29 years in good health and CMV-seropositive. CDR3s include the opening cysteine and the closing phenylalanine or tryptophan. Each record gives: V gene, D gene, J gene, clone size, CDR3 protein, CDR3 DNA. A D gene is named only where the DNA matches it firmly. Size tells how often a clone was seen (once, few, many) or the class of an expanded clone, and some rows leave it out.

TRBV18	TRBD1	TRBJ1-1	-	CASSIDRDAFF	TGTGCCAGCTCCATCGACAGGGACGCTTTCTTT
TRBV12-5	-	TRBJ2-7	-	CASGLQAYEQYF	TGTGCTAGTGGTCTCCAGGCCTACGAGCAGTACTTC
TRBV7-2	TRBD2	TRBJ2-3	-	CASSLAPLAGPDTQYF	TGTGCCAGCAGCTTAGCCCCTCTAGCGGGACCAGATACGCAGTATTTT
TRBV7-2	TRBD2	TRBJ2-1	-	CASSTTSGSSSYNEQFF	TGTGCCAGCAGCACGACTAGCGGGAGTAGCTCCTACAATGAGCAGTTCTTC
TRBV6-5	-	TRBJ2-5	-	CASSYSQIQETQYF	TGTGCCAGCAGTTACTCCCAGATCCAAGAGACCCAGTACTTC
TRBV10-3	TRBD2	TRBJ2-3	-	CAKKAGDTDTQYF	TGTGCCAAGAAAGCGGGGGACACAGATACGCAGTATTTT
TRBV6-5	TRBD1	TRBJ2-1	-	CASSYSWTGVNEQFF	TGTGCCAGCAGTTACTCGTGGACAGGGGTCAATGAGCAGTTCTTC
TRBV19	-	TRBJ1-4	-	CASGAGQTSEKLFF	TGTGCCAGTGGGGCAGGGCAAACCTCTGAAAAACTGTTTTTT
TRBV2	TRBD1	TRBJ2-7	-	CASSEYRGYEQYF	TGTGCCAGCAGTGAATACAGGGGGTACGAGCAGTACTTC
TRBV5-8	-	TRBJ2-2	-	CASRFNANQGLTGELFF	TGTGCCAGCCGATTTAACGCGAACCAGGGGTTGACCGGGGAGCTGTTTTTT
TRBV28	TRBD2	TRBJ2-3	-	CASRTPAGEADTQYF	TGTGCCAGCAGAACCCCAGCGGGAGAAGCAGATACGCAGTATTTT
TRBV7-2	TRBD1	TRBJ2-5	-	CASSFPGTVETQYF	TGTGCCAGCAGCTTTCCCGGGACAGTGGAGACCCAGTACTTC
TRBV13	TRBD1	TRBJ2-1	-	CASSPGQVALHNEQFF	TGTGCCAGCAGCCCGGGACAGGTGGCCCTCCACAATGAGCAGTTCTTC
TRBV5-5	TRBD1	TRBJ2-7	-	CASSGGQSSYEQYF	TGTGCCAGCAGCGGGGGACAGAGCTCCTACGAGCAGTACTTC
TRBV6-5	TRBD1	TRBJ1-5	-	CASSPDRDGQPQHF	TGTGCCAGCAGCCCGGACAGGGATGGTCAGCCCCAGCATTTT
TRBV19	-	TRBJ2-3	once	CASRERGTDTQYF	TGTGCCAGTAGGGAGCGGGGCACAGATACGCAGTATTTT
TRBV6-1	TRBD1	TRBJ1-1	-	CASSPGQGNTEAFF	TGTGCCAGCAGTCCGGGACAGGGGAACACTGAAGCTTTCTTT
TRBV19	TRBD2	TRBJ2-3	-	CASSFGTSGHSPTDTQYF	TGTGCCAGTAGTTTCGGGACTAGCGGGCACTCCCCCACAGATACGCAGTATTTT
TRBV30	-	TRBJ2-7	-	CACGGRTGVTGYEQYF	TGTGCCTGCGGGGGACGGACGGGGGTAACGGGGTACGAGCAGTACTTC
TRBV5-1	-	TRBJ2-3	-	CASSLVGTSTDTQYF	TGCGCCAGCAGCTTGGTTGGGACTAGCACAGATACGCAGTATTTT
TRBV15	-	TRBJ2-3	-	CATSDQGGKDTQYF	TGTGCCACCAGCGATCAGGGAGGAAAGGATACGCAGTATTTT
TRBV13	TRBD2	TRBJ2-5	-	CASSSLAGVDQETQYF	TGTGCCAGCAGCTCCCTAGCGGGAGTGGACCAAGAGACCCAGTACTTC
TRBV29-1	-	TRBJ2-7	-	CSVERQINALSYEQYF	TGCAGCGTTGAGCGACAGATTAACGCCCTCTCCTACGAGCAGTACTTC
TRBV20-1	-	TRBJ1-4	once	CSARVREKIF	TGCAGTGCGCGAGTACGCGAAAAGATTTTT
TRBV19	TRBD1	TRBJ1-1	-	CASSLQTGTNTEAFF	TGTGCCAGTAGTCTGCAGACAGGGACGAACACTGAAGCTTTCTTT
TRBV5-8	-	TRBJ1-5	-	CASSLRGGINQPQHF	TGTGCCAGCAGCTTACGGGGGGGGATCAATCAGCCCCAGCATTTT
TRBV27	TRBD1	TRBJ2-5	-	CASSPTGMDQYF	TGTGCCAGCAGCCCGACAGGGATGGACCAGTACTTC
TRBV6-5	TRBD1	TRBJ2-7	-	CASSYFAPQGAREQYF	TGTGCCAGCAGTTACTTTGCGCCGCAGGGGGCTCGCGAGCAGTACTTC
TRBV11-2	-	TRBJ2-5	-	CASSGGLQETQYF	TGTGCCAGCAGCGGCGGACTCCAAGAGACCCAGTACTTC
TRBV18	-	TRBJ1-1	-	CASSPLGARMWNTEAFF	TGTGCCAGCTCACCGTTGGGGGCTCGGATGTGGAACACTGAAGCTTTCTTT
TRBV5-1	-	TRBJ2-7	-	CASSRDTSYEQYF	TGCGCCAGCAGCCGGGACACTTCCTACGAGCAGTACTTC
TRBV4-3	-	TRBJ2-3	-	CASSQDGGSTDTQYF	TGCGCCAGCAGCCAAGATGGCGGTAGCACAGATACGCAGTATTTT
TRBV7-2	-	TRBJ2-7	-	CASSTSQHEQYF	TGTGCCAGCAGTACGAGCCAACACGAGCAGTACTTC
TRBV5-4	-	TRBJ2-7	once	CASTLGGSSEQYF	TGTGCCAGCACCCTAGGTGGCTCCAGCGAGCAGTACTTC
TRBV7-3	TRBD2	TRBJ2-2	once	CASSSRTSGRAYSTGELFF	TGTGCCAGCAGCTCCAGGACTAGCGGGAGGGCCTATAGTACCGGGGAGCTGTTTTTT
TRBV5-1	-	TRBJ1-2	-	CASSLTADSGYTF	TGCGCCAGCAGCTTGACGGCAGACTCTGGCTACACCTTC
TRBV27	TRBD2	TRBJ2-1	-	CASSLSRGERWGNEQFF	TGTGCCAGCAGTTTATCGCGGGGGGAGCGGTGGGGTAATGAGCAGTTCTTC
TRBV18	TRBD1	TRBJ1-1	-	CASSQQGQPTEAFF	TGTGCCAGCTCACAACAGGGACAGCCCACTGAAGCTTTCTTT
TRBV19	TRBD1	TRBJ1-2	-	CASSKGQRGYGYTF	TGTGCCAGTAGCAAGGGACAGAGAGGCTATGGCTACACCTTC
TRBV27	-	TRBJ2-7	-	CASSYTGLSYEQYF	TGTGCCAGCAGTTATACAGGCCTCTCGTACGAGCAGTACTTC
TRBV7-8	TRBD1	TRBJ1-2	-	CASSLRGTGTMPHGYTF	TGTGCCAGCAGCTTACGCGGGACAGGAACCATGCCCCACGGCTACACCTTC
TRBV30	-	TRBJ1-5	-	CAWSTDSANQPQHF	TGTGCCTGGAGTACTGACAGCGCAAATCAGCCCCAGCATTTT
TRBV7-9	TRBD2	TRBJ2-7	-	CASSLSWRGRDEQYF	TGTGCCAGCAGCTTGTCTTGGCGGGGGAGAGACGAGCAGTACTTC
TRBV6-5	TRBD2	TRBJ2-5	-	CASSTSGWDQETQYF	TGTGCCAGCAGCACTAGCGGTTGGGACCAAGAGACCCAGTACTTC
TRBV5-1	TRBD1	TRBJ1-1	-	CASSDWDSEAFF	TGCGCCAGCAGCGATTGGGACAGTGAAGCTTTCTTT
TRBV11-2	-	TRBJ1-1	-	CASSSLKGMSNTEAFF	TGTGCCAGCAGCTCACTAAAAGGAATGTCGAACACTGAAGCTTTCTTT
TRBV7-3	TRBD2	TRBJ2-1	-	CASSTPGAGGPPNEQFF	TGTGCCAGCAGCACCCCAGGGGCGGGAGGGCCACCTAATGAGCAGTTCTTC
TRBV7-2	TRBD2	TRBJ2-3	-	CASTVGAGGPDTQYF	TGTGCCAGCACCGTGGGAGCGGGAGGACCAGATACGCAGTATTTT
TRBV9	TRBD1	TRBJ2-1	-	CASSKGQEIYNEQFF	TGTGCCAGCAGCAAGGGACAGGAGATTTACAATGAGCAGTTCTTC
TRBV6-5	TRBD2	TRBJ2-1	once	CASSYGLAGGDNEQFF	TGTGCCAGCAGTTACGGTCTAGCGGGAGGGGACAATGAGCAGTTCTTC
TRBV29-1	-	TRBJ2-5	-	CSGWARTQYF	TGCAGCGGCTGGGCGCGGACCCAGTACTTC
TRBV28	-	TRBJ1-4	-	CASSYSTTNEKLFF	TGTGCCAGCAGTTACAGTACAACTAATGAAAAACTGTTTTTT
TRBV27	-	TRBJ1-1	-	CASSRTGPNTEAFF	TGTGCCAGTTCTCGTACAGGGCCGAACACTGAAGCTTTCTTT